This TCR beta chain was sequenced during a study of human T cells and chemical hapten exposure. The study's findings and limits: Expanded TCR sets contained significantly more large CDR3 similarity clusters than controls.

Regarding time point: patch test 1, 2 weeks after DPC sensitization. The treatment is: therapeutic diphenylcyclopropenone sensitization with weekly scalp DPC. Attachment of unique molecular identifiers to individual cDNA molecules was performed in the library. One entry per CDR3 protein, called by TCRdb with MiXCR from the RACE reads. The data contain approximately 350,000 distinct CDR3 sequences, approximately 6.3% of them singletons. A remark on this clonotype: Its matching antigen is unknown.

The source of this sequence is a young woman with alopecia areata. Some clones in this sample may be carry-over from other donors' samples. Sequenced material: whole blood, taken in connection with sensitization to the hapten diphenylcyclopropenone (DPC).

CDR3 sequence (DNA): TGTGCCAGCAGCTTTAGGGAAAATACGCAGTATTTT. It is translated as CASSFRENTQYF. V is TRBV5-6 and J is TRBJ2-3; D is undetermined. The CDR3 covers 12 residues. Germline CDR1 SGHDT, CDR2 YYEEEE. Trimming shortened V by 2 bases and J by 7 bases, and 8 bases separated the two germline ends.